This T cell receptor beta chain appears in the sequencing data of a study of T cells expressing NK-cell markers. Reanalyzing the 5' RACE reads, TCRdb keeps one entry per CDR3 protein, without DNA. This sample carries approximately 150,000 distinct CDR3 sequences, with approximately 12% going to the ten biggest clones. Germline V gives CDR1 SQVTM, CDR2 ANQGSEA. CDR3 length equals 15 residues. The chain employs TRBV29-1 and TRBJ2-2; no DNA is available, so the TRBD2 call from TCRdb remains unchecked. Sequencing was performed on blood T cells: a sorted CD56 or NKG2C T cell subset, CD4+ or CD8+ T cells, or bulk PBMC T cells (not recorded which). The origin of this receptor is a young man in good health. The CDR3 loop is CSVTSGGVFTGELFF.